Listed below are T cell receptor beta chains from one sample, sequenced in a study of blood T cells in healthy people across ages. From the 5' RACE reads, TCRdb called clonotypes with MiXCR, one entry per CDR3 protein. The sample has hundreds of thousands of distinct CDR3 sequences; approximately 35% are singletons. The sample taken for sequencing was blood. The receptors were sampled from a man aged 18 to 30 in good health. CDR3s include the opening cysteine and the closing phenylalanine or tryptophan.

TRBJ1-2 | TRBV28 | CASTLDRAYGYTF
TRBJ1-4 | TRBV4-1 | CASSQRQNEKLFF
TRBJ2-5 | TRBV4-2 | CASSPGGAQETQYF
TRBJ1-1 | TRBV10-3 | CAISDPDREGGGAIAFF
TRBJ1-4 | TRBV3-1 | CASSQDGTGVGKLFF
TRBJ2-3 | TRBV24-1 | CATQRGTATDTQYF
TRBJ2-1 | TRBV11-1 | CASSYPNRIVDNEQFF
TRBJ2-1 | TRBV15 | CATSRDLEVETTYNEQFF
TRBJ2-5 | TRBV6-5 | CASSYSENEQYF
TRBJ2-5 | TRBV7-2 | CASSLGNQETQYF
TRBJ2-7 | TRBV7-2 | CASSPAALSDEQYF
TRBJ1-5 | TRBV12-3/TRBV12-4 | CASSFVGPGRQPQHF
TRBJ2-3 | TRBV7-2 | CASSLVVASGSPQGDTQYF
TRBJ1-5 | TRBV20-1 | CSARGGGKGFNQPQHF
TRBJ1-1 | TRBV20-1 | CSVESGLPGDTEAFF
TRBJ2-5 | TRBV12-3/TRBV12-4 | CASQRWAETQYF
TRBJ2-3 | TRBV6-5 | CASSYTRGRTDTQYF
TRBJ2-1 | TRBV20-1 | CSARSVSGGVLEQFF
TRBJ1-1 | TRBV12-3/TRBV12-4 | CASRSQMNTEAFF
TRBJ2-3 | TRBV7-2 | CASSFGSGQSTDTQYF
TRBJ2-5 | TRBV27 | CASSYREEQYF
TRBJ1-1 | TRBV7-9 | CASSVKTGAIEAFF
TRBJ2-5 | TRBV18 | CASSPGQGRRQETQYF
TRBJ2-2 | TRBV5-1 | CASSLEVAANTGELFF
TRBJ2-3 | TRBV20-1 | CSAPDHGLSSPDTQYF
TRBJ2-7 | TRBV15 | CATSRDTGSYEQYF
TRBJ1-4 | TRBV5-1 | CASSPIPAATNEKLFF
TRBJ2-1 | TRBV30 | CAWSSGQQYNEQFF
TRBJ2-2 | TRBV7-2 | CASTPQGATTGELFF
TRBJ1-1 | TRBV29-1 | CSVSGQGAPEAFF
TRBJ2-5 | TRBV20-1 | CSARDGGGWETQYF
TRBJ2-2 | TRBV9 | CASKMGQGSNTGELFF
TRBJ1-2 | TRBV6-5 | CASSQREGYGYTF
TRBJ2-1 | TRBV20-1 | CSARDLNRADETQFF
TRBJ2-5 | TRBV7-2 | CASSSGTGGETQYF
TRBJ1-6 | TRBV27 | CASSPDRYNSPLHF
TRBJ1-2 | TRBV29-1 | CSALMTVNYGYTF
TRBJ2-1 | TRBV11-2 | CASSLPTSGGSYNEQFF
TRBJ2-5 | TRBV12-5 | CASGLLEWLAETQYF
TRBJ2-3 | TRBV7-8 | CASSLVRLARTDTQYF